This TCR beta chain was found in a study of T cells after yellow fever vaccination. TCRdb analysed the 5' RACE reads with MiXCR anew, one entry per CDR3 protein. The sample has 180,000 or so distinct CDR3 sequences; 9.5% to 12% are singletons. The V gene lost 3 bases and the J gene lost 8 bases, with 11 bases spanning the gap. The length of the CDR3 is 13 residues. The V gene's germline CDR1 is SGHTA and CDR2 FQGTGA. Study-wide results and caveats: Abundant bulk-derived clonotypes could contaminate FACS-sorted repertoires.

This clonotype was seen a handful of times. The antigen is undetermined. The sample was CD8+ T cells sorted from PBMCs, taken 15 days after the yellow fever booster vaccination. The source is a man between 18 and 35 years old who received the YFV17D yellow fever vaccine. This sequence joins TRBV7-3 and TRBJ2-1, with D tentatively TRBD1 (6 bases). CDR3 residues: CASSFAGDHEQFF. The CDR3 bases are TGTGCCAGCAGCTTTGCAGGGGACCATGAGCAGTTCTTC.